This T cell receptor (beta chain) is from a study of blood T cell repertoires in COVID-19. Study overall: Material from acute and convalescent COVID-19 was sourced from the United States, Italy and Spain. From T cells, B-cell-depleted T cells, or PBMCs came the material, which was cDNA or gDNA.

With 3 bases removed from V and 8 bases from J, the gap between germline ends came to 11 bases. CDR1 and CDR2 (germline): KGHSH, LQKENI. CDR3 length: 13 residues. Original processing methods: Reference gene primers were amplified, and this amplification served to estimate nucleated cell counts. TCRdb keeps only in-frame clones here, not all; method: immunoSEQ multiplex PCR. V and J calls and clone size are copied from that table; D and trimming were computed from the DNA. The repertoire holds about 320,000 clones, with approximately 85% as singletons. The rearrangement joins TRBV18 to TRBJ2-1; possible D gene TRBD1, 6 bases. The sequence derives from a human donor in a cohort sampled during active COVID-19. The source material was peripheral blood. The CDR3 region has the DNA TGTGCCAGCTCACCCCCAGGGGTTGATGAGCAGTTCTTC. It specifies CASSPPGVDEQFF. The whole variable domain, remainder taken from reference TRBV18 and TRBJ2-1, is NAGVMQNPRHLVRRRGQEARLRCSPMKGHSHVYWYRQLPEEGLKFMVYLQKENIIDESGMPKERFSAEFPKEGPSILRIQQVVRGDSAAYFCASSPPGVDEQFFGPGTRLTVL.